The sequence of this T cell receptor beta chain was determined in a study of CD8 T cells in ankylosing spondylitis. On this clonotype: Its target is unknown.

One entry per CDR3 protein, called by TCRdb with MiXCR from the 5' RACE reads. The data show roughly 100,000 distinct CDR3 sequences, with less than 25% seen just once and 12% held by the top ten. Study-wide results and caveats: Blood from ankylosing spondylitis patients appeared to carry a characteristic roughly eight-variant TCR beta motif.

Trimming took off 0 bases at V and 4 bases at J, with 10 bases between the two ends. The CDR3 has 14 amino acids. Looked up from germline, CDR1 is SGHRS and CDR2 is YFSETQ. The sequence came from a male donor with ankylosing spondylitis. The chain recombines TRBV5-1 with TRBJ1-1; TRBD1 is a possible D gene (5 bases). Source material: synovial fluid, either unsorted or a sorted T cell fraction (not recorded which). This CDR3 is CASSLAGQTTEAFF. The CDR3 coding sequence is TGCGCCAGCAGCTTGGCGGGGCAGACCACTGAAGCTTTCTTT.